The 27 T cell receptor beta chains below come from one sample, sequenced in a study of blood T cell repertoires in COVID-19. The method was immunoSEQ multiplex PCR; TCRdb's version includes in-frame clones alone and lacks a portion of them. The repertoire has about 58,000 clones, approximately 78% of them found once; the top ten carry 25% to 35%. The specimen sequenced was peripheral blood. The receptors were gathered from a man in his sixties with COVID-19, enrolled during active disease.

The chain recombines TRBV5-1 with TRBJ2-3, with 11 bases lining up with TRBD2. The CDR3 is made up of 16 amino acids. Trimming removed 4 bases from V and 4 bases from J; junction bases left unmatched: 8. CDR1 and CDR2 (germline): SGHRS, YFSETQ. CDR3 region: CASSVTSGSPADTQYF. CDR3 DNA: TGCGCCAGCAGCGTAACTAGCGGGAGCCCCGCAGATACGCAGTATTTT.

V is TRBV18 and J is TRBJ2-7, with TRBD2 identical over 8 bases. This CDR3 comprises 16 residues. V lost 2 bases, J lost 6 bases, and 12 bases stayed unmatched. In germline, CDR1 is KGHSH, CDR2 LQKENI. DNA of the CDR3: TGTGCCAGCTCACCAGGTTCGGGGGGGAATCTTCGCGAGCAGTACTTC. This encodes CASSPGSGGNLREQYF. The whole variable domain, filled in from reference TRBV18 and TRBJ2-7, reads NAGVMQNPRHLVRRRGQEARLRCSPMKGHSHVYWYRQLPEEGLKFMVYLQKENIIDESGMPKERFSAEFPKEGPSILRIQQVVRGDSAAYFCASSPGSGGNLREQYFGPGTRLTVT.

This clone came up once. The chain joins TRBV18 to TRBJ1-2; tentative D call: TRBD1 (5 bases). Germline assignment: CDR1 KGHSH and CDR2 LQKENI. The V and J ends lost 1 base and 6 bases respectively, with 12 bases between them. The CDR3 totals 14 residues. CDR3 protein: CASSPRGGEHGYTF. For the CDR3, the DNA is TGTGCCAGCTCACCACGGGGGGGGGAGCATGGCTACACCTTC.

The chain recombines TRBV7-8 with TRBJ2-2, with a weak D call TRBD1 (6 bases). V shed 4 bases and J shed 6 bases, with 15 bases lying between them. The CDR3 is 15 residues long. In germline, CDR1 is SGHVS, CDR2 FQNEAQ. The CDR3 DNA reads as TGTGCCAGCAGCTCCGACAGGCCCCCAGCCGGGGAGCTGTTTTTT. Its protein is CASSSDRPPAGELFF.

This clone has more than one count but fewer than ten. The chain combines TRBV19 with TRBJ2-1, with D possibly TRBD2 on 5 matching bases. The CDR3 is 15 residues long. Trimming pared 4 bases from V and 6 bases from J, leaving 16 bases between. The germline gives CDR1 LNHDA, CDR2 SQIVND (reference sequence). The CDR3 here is CASSTARGFANEQFF. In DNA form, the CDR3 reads TGTGCCAGTAGTACCGCCCGAGGGTTCGCCAATGAGCAGTTCTTC.

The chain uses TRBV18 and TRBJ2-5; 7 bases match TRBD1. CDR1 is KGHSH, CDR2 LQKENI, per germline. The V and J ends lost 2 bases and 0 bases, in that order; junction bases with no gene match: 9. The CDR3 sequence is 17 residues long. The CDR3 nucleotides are TGTGCCAGCTCACCAAAGGTTGGGACAGAAAACCAAGAGACCCAGTACTTC. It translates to CASSPKVGTENQETQYF. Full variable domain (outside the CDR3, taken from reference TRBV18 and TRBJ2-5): NAGVMQNPRHLVRRRGQEARLRCSPMKGHSHVYWYRQLPEEGLKFMVYLQKENIIDESGMPKERFSAEFPKEGPSILRIQQVVRGDSAAYFCASSPKVGTENQETQYFGPGTRLLVL.

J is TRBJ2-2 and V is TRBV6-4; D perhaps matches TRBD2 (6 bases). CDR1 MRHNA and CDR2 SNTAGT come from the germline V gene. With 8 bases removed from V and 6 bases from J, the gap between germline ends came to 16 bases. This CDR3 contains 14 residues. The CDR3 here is CASQLQGGAGELFF. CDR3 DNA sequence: TGTGCCAGCCAACTGCAGGGAGGTGCCGGGGAGCTGTTTTTT.

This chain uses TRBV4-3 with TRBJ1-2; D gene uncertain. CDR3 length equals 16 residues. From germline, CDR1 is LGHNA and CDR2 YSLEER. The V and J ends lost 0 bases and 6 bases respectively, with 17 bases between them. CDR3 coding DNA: TGCGCCAGCAGCCAAGAGGCCACAACGAGGAGGGATGGCTACACCTTC. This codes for CASSQEATTRRDGYTF.

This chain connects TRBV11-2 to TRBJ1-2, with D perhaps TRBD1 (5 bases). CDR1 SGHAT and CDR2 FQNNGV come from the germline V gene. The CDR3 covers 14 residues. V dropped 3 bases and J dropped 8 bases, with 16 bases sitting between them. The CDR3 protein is CASSFAAGGVGYTF. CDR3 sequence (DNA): TGTGCCAGCAGCTTTGCGGCCGGAGGGGTAGGCTACACCTTC.

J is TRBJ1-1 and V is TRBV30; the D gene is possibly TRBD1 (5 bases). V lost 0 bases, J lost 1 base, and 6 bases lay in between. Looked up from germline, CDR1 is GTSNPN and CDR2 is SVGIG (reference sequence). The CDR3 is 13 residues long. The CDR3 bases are TGTGCCTGGAGTGTACAGGCGAACACTGAAGCTTTCTTT. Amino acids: CAWSVQANTEAFF. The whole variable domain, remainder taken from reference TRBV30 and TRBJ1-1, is SQTIHQWPATLVQPVGSPLSLECTVEGTSNPNLYWYRQAAGRGLQLLFYSVGIGQISSEVPQNLSASRPQDRQFILSSKKLLLSDSGFYLCAWSVQANTEAFFGQGTRLTVV.

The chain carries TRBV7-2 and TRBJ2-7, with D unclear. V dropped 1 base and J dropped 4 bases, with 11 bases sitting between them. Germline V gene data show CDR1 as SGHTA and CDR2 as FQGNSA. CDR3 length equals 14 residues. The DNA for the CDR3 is TGTGCCAGCAGCTTAGGAATTCTCGGGTACGAGCAGTACTTC. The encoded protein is CASSLGILGYEQYF.

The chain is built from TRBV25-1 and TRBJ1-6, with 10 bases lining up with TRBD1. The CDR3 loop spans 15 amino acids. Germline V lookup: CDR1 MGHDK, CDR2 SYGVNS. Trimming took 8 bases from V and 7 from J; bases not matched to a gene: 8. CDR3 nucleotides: TGTGCCAGCCGGGGACAGGGGATTGAGAATTCACCCCTCCACTTT. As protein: CASRGQGIENSPLHF.

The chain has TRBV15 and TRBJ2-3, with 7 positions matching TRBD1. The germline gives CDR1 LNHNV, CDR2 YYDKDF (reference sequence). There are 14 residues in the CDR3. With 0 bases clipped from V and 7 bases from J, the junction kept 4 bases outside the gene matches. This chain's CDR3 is CATSRERQGHTQYF. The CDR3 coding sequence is TGTGCCACCAGCAGAGAGAGACAGGGTCATACGCAGTATTTT.

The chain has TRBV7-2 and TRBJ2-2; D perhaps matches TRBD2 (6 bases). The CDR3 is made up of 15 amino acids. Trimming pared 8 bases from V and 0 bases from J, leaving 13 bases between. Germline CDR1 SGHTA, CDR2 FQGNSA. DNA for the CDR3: TGTGCCAGCTCCCCGGCGGGGTCGAACACCGGGGAGCTGTTTTTT. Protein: CASSPAGSNTGELFF.

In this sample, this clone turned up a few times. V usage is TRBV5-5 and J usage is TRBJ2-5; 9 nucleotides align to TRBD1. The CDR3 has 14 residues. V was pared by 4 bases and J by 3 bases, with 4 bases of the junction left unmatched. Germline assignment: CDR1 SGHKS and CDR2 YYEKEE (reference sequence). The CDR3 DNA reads TGTGCCAGCAGCCCTCGACAGGGGGAAGAGACCCAGTACTTC. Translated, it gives CASSPRQGEETQYF.

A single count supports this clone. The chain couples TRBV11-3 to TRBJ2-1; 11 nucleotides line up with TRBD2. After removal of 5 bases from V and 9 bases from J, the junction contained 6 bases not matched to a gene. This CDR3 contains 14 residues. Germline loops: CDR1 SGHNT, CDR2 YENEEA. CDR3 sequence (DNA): TGTGCCAGCAGCAAACCCGGACTAGCGGGTGAGCAGTTCTTC. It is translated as CASSKPGLAGEQFF.

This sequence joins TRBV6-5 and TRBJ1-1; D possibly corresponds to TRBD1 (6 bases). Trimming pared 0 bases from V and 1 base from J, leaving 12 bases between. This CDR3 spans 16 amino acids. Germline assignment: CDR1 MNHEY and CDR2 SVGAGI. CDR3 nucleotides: TGTGCCAGCAGTTACTCAAGGACAGTCGGGAACACTGAAGCTTTCTTT. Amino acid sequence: CASSYSRTVGNTEAFF.

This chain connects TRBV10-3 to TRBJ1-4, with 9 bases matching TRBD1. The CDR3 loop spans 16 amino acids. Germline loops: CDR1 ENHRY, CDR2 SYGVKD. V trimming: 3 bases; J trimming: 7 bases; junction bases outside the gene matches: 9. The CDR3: CAISDSRTGDSEKLFF. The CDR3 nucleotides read TGTGCCATCAGTGACTCTCGGACAGGGGACTCTGAAAAACTGTTTTTT.

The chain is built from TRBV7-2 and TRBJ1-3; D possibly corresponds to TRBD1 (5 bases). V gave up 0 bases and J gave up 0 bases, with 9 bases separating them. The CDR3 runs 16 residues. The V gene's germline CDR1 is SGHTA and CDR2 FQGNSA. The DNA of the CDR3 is TGTGCCAGCAGCTTAGCAGGGGCTAGCTCTGGAAACACCATATATTTT. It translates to CASSLAGASSGNTIYF.

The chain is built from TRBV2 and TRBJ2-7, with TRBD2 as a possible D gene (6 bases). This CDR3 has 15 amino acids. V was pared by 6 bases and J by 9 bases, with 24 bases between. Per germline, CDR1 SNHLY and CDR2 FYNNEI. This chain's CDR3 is CASRREDTHGSAQYF. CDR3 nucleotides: TGTGCCAGCAGAAGGGAAGATACGCACGGGAGTGCGCAGTACTTC.

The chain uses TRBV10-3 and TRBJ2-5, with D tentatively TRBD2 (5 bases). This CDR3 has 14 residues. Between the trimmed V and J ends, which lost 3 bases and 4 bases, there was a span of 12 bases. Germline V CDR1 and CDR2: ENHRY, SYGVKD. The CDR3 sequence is CAISESGRAETQYF. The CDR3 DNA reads TGTGCCATCAGTGAATCCGGGCGGGCAGAGACCCAGTACTTC.

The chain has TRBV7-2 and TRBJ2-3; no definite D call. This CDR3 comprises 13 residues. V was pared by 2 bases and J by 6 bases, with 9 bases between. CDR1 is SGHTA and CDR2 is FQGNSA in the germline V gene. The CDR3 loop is CASSLTPADTQYF. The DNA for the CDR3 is TGTGCCAGCAGCTTAACCCCAGCGGATACGCAGTATTTT.

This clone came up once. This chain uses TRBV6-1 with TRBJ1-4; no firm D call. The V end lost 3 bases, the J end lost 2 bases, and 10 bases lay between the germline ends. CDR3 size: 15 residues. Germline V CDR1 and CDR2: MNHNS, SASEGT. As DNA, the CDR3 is TGTGCCAGCAGTGATTTCGGGAAGACTAATGAAAAACTGTTTTTT. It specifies CASSDFGKTNEKLFF.

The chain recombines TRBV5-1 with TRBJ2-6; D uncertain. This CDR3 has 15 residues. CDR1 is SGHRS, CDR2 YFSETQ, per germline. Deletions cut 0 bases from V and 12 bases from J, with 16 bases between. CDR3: CASSLEIGLQSVLTF. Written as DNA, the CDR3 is TGCGCCAGCAGCTTGGAAATCGGTCTACAGTCCGTCCTGACTTTC.

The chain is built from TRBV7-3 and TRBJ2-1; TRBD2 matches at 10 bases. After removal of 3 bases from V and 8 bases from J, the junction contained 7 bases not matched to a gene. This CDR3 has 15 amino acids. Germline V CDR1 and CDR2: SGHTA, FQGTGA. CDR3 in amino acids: CASSFSSGSRYEQFF. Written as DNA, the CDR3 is TGTGCCAGCAGCTTTTCTAGCGGGAGTCGCTATGAGCAGTTCTTC.

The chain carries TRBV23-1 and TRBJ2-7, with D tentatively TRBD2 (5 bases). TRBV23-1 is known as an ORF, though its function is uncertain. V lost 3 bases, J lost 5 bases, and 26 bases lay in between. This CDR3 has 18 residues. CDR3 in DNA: TGCGCCAGCAGTCATCCGGAGGTCGACATTCGGACCACCGACGAGCAGTACTTC. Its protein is CASSHPEVDIRTTDEQYF.

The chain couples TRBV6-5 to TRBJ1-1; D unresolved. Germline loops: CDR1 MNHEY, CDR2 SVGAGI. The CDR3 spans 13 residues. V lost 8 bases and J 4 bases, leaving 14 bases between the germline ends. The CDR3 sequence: CASGRKTGTEAFF. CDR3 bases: TGTGCCAGCGGTCGAAAAACGGGCACTGAAGCTTTCTTT.